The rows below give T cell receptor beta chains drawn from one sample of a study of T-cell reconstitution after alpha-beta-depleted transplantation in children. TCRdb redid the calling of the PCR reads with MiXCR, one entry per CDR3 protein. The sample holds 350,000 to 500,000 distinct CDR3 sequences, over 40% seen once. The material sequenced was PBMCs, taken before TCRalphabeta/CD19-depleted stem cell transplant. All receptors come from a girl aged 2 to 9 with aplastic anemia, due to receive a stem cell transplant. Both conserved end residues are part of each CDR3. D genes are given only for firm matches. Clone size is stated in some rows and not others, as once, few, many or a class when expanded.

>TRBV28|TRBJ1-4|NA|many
TGTGCCAGCAGTTTCCTCTTCCGTAGGGGCCGACCCTGGACTAATGAAAAACTGTTTTTT
CASSFLFRRGRPWTNEKLFF
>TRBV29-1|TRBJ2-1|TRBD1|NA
TGCAGCGGACAGGGACGGAGCTCCTACAATGAGCAGTTCTTC
CSGQGRSSYNEQFF
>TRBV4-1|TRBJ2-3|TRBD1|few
TGCGCCAGCAGCCCTGGACAGGGGTGGCCAGATACGCAGTATTTT
CASSPGQGWPDTQYF
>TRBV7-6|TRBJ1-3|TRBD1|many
TGTGCCAGCAGCTTCTATCCCACAGGGGGCCACGCTGGAAACACCATATATTTT
CASSFYPTGGHAGNTIYF
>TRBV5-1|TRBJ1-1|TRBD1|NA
TGCGCCAGCAGGGGACAGGGATGGACTGAAGCTTTCTTT
CASRGQGWTEAFF
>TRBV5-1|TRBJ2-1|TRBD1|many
TGTGCCAGCAGTTTCCTGACAGGGGCCAATGAGCAGTTCTTC
CASSFLTGANEQFF
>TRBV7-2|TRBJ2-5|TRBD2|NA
TGTGCCAGCAGCTTGCTGGCTAGCGGGGGCCGAGAGACCCAGTACTTC
CASSLLASGGRETQYF
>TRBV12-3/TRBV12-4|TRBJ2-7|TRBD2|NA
TGTGCCAGCAGTCTCGGACTAGCGGGAGGGGTCTCCTACGAGCAGTACTTC
CASSLGLAGGVSYEQYF
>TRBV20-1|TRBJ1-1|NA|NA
TGCAGTGCCGTTCTCGCCTCCTTAGGCACTGAAGCTTTCTTT
CSAVLASLGTEAFF
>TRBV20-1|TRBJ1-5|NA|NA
TGCAGTGGGACTCGGGGGGACCAGCCCCAGCATTTT
CSGTRGDQPQHF
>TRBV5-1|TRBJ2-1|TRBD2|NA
TGCGCCAGCAGCTTGGCTTGGGTAGCGGGGAGGTACTATGAGCAGTTCTTC
CASSLAWVAGRYYEQFF
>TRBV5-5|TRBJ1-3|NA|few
TGTGCCAGCAGCATTCGCCAGGACGGGACTGGAAACACCATATATTTT
CASSIRQDGTGNTIYF
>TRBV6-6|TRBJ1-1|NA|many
TGTGCCAGCAGTTACAGCCAGAACACTGAAGCTTTCTTT
CASSYSQNTEAFF
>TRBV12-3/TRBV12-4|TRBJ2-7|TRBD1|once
TGTGCCAGCAGTCTTTACCGGGACAGGGCCTACGAGCAGTACTTC
CASSLYRDRAYEQYF
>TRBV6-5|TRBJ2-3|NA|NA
TGTGCCAGCAGTTCCGGGAGCCCCACAGATACGCAGTATTTT
CASSSGSPTDTQYF
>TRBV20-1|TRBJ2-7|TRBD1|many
TGCAGTGCTAGAGACGGGGACAGGGGGCTGTACGAGCAGTACTTC
CSARDGDRGLYEQYF
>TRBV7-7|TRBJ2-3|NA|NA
TGTGCCAGCAGCCACCCCCGGGTACGGGGACTTCGGCCAGATACGCAGTATTTT
CASSHPRVRGLRPDTQYF
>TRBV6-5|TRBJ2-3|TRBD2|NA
TGTGCCAGCAGTTACTCTCTAGCGGGAGCGCTTTATACGCAGTATTTT
CASSYSLAGALYTQYF
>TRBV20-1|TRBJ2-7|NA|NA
TGCAGTGCTAGAGATGGCAGGGGCTGGGAGCAGTACTTC
CSARDGRGWEQYF
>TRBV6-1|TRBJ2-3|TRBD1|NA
TGTGCCAGCACCCAGGGGGCAGGCACAGATACGCAGTATTTT
CASTQGAGTDTQYF
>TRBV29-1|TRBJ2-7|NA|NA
TGCAGCGTTGAAGACCTTAGGACCCCCTACGAGCAGTACTTC
CSVEDLRTPYEQYF
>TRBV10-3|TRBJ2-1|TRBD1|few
TGTGCCATCAGTCGCGACAGGGGGGATTACAATGAGCAGTTCTTC
CAISRDRGDYNEQFF